The 14 T cell receptor beta chains below all came from one sample that was sequenced in a study of cytomegalovirus exposure and HLA in healthy donors. Amplification used 60 Vbeta primers and 13 Jbeta primers. TCRdb keeps only in-frame clones here, not all; method: immunoSEQ multiplex PCR. The profile shows approximately 110,000 clones, 70% to 80% of them singletons. Sequenced material: PBMCs. These receptor sequences come from a man under 40 in good health and CMV-seronegative.

This clone was seen just once. CDR3 DNA sequence: TGTGCCAGCAGCTTGCCGGACAGGGCTCTTCAGCCCCAGCATTTT. Its translation: CASSLPDRALQPQHF. The chain couples TRBV5-8 to TRBJ1-5, with 8 bases aligning to TRBD1. This CDR3 has 15 amino acids. Germline V lookup: CDR1 SGHTS, CDR2 YDEGEE. The V segment lost 1 base and the J segment 6 bases; nucleotides outside the gene matches: 6.

A remark on this clone: The same CDR3 can be traced to other DNA sequences in this sample. The gene calls are TRBV7-6 and TRBJ1-5; D may be TRBD1 (5 bases). The V end lost 1 base, the J end lost 2 bases, and 6 bases lay between the germline ends. The CDR3 consists of 14 residues. CDR1 and CDR2 from the germline V gene are SGHVS and FNYEAQ. The CDR3, as DNA: TGTGCCAGCAGCTTAGAACAGGGCAATCAGCCCCAGCATTTT. Its translation: CASSLEQGNQPQHF.

V gene TRBV11-2 combines with J gene TRBJ1-2; 7 bases agree with TRBD1. Trimming removed 0 bases from V and 2 bases from J; junction bases left unmatched: 6. CDR3 length: 16 amino acids. Germline CDR1 SGHAT, CDR2 FQNNGV. CDR3 protein: CASSLDETGENYGYTF. In nucleotides, the CDR3 is TGTGCCAGCAGCTTAGACGAAACAGGGGAAAACTATGGCTACACCTTC.

V and J are TRBV12-5 and TRBJ2-3; 11 nucleotides match TRBD2. V was clipped by 2 bases and J by 0 bases; unmatched bases: 7. The CDR3 runs 18 residues. Germline CDR1 LGHNT, CDR2 FRNRAP. In DNA form, the CDR3 reads TGTGCTAGTGGTTTGACTAGCGGGGGTTTTACTAGCACAGATACGCAGTATTTT. Encoded protein: CASGLTSGGFTSTDTQYF. Filled out from reference TRBV12-5 and TRBJ2-3, the complete variable domain reads DARVTQTPRHKVTEMGQEVTMRCQPILGHNTVFWYRQTMMQGLELLAYFRNRAPLDDSGMPKDRFSAEMPDATLATLKIQPSEPRDSAVYFCASGLTSGGFTSTDTQYFGPGTRLTVL.

This clone has only a few counts. V gene TRBV19 combines with J gene TRBJ1-5; D ambiguous. Trimming removed 3 bases from V and 3 bases from J, with 12 bases in between. The CDR3 covers 15 residues. CDR1 and CDR2 from the germline V gene are LNHDA and SQIVND (reference sequence). The CDR3 is CASSIGWQINQPQHF. The CDR3 nucleotides are TGTGCCAGTAGTATTGGTTGGCAGATCAATCAGCCCCAGCATTTT.

The chain uses TRBV6-6 and TRBJ1-1, with a tentative D call TRBD1 (6 bases). The CDR3 contains 15 residues. Between the trimmed V and J ends, which lost 0 bases and 1 base, there was a span of 9 bases. CDR1 and CDR2 (germline): MNHNY, SVGAGI (reference sequence). CDR3 region: CASSYSQGSNTEAFF. In nucleotides, the CDR3 is TGTGCCAGCAGTTACTCTCAGGGGTCGAACACTGAAGCTTTCTTT.

The rearrangement uses TRBV6-5 and TRBJ1-1, with 7 positions matching TRBD1. With 2 bases clipped from V and 1 base from J, the junction kept 1 base outside the gene matches. Per the germline V gene, CDR1 is MNHEY and CDR2 is SVGAGI. This CDR3 has 14 residues. The DNA for the CDR3 is TGTGCCAGCAGTTACAGGGGGCAGAACACTGAAGCTTTCTTT. It is translated as CASSYRGQNTEAFF.

The gene calls are TRBV28 and TRBJ1-5, with D unclear. Per germline, CDR1 MDHEN and CDR2 SYDVKM. V lost 3 bases to trimming and J lost 5 bases, with 5 bases between them. CDR3 length: 12 residues. The CDR3 nucleotides read TGTGCCAGCAGTTTCCTTGATCAGCCCCAGCATTTT. It codes for CASSFLDQPQHF.

This clone was observed a handful of times. The chain is built from TRBV25-1 and TRBJ2-5; TRBD1 matches at 9 bases. Germline V CDR1 and CDR2: MGHDK, SYGVNS. This CDR3 has 14 amino acids. Trimming cost V 8 bases and J 5 bases; bases outside gene matches: 9. The CDR3 bases are TGTGCCAGCGACCCTACAGGGGGCCTTGAGACCCAGTACTTC. Its protein is CASDPTGGLETQYF.

This sequence joins TRBV19 and TRBJ1-2, with 11 bases that match TRBD1. The CDR3 totals 16 residues. Germline V gives CDR1 LNHDA, CDR2 SQIVND (reference sequence). The trim removed 4 bases at V and 4 bases at J, leaving 8 bases unmatched. The CDR3: CASSTPRTGGVYGYTF. The DNA of the CDR3 is TGTGCCAGTAGTACTCCCCGGACAGGGGGCGTCTATGGCTACACCTTC.

The rearrangement joins TRBV9 to TRBJ1-2, with TRBD1 as a possible D gene (5 bases). V was trimmed by 0 bases and J by 6 bases, leaving 15 bases between them. The germline CDR1 and CDR2 sequences are SGDLS and YYNGEE. This CDR3 spans 15 amino acids. CDR3 amino acids: CASSVDFRAGNGYTF. The CDR3 DNA sequence: TGTGCCAGCAGCGTAGACTTCAGGGCAGGAAATGGCTACACCTTC. The complete variable domain, with remaining parts taken from reference TRBV9 and TRBJ1-2, reads DSGVTQTPKHLITATGQRVTLRCSPRSGDLSVYWYQQSLDQGLQFLIQYYNGEERAKGNILERFSAQQFPDLHSELNLSSLELGDSALYFCASSVDFRAGNGYTFGSGTRLTVV.

The chain links TRBV6-5 to TRBJ1-5, with 10 bases that match TRBD1. Germline trimming cut 8 bases from V and 5 bases from J; bases unmatched to any gene: 0. Germline-derived CDR1 and CDR2 are MNHEY and SVGAGI. The length of the CDR3 is 12 residues. Here the CDR3 reads CASGTGDQPQHF. CDR3 DNA sequence: TGTGCCAGCGGGACAGGGGATCAGCCCCAGCATTTT.

J is TRBJ2-3 and V is TRBV6-1; 8 positions match TRBD1. The CDR3 spans 14 residues. Germline-derived CDR1 and CDR2 are MNHNS and SASEGT. V was clipped by 2 bases and J by 7 bases; unmatched bases: 5. Here the CDR3 reads CASSENRGVYTQYF. CDR3 nucleotides: TGTGCCAGCAGTGAAAACAGGGGGGTGTATACGCAGTATTTT.

V usage is TRBV5-1 and J usage is TRBJ2-2; the match to TRBD2 covers 7 bases. The J segment lost 4 bases and the V segment lost 1 base, leaving 7 bases of the junction unmatched. CDR1 is SGHRS, CDR2 YFSETQ, per germline. CDR3 length: 16 amino acids. The CDR3 sequence: CASSLYGLVSTGELFF. CDR3 sequence (DNA): TGCGCCAGCAGCTTGTACGGACTAGTTTCCACCGGGGAGCTGTTTTTT. Complete variable domain (other parts from reference TRBV5-1 and TRBJ2-2): KAGVTQTPRYLIKTRGQQVTLSCSPISGHRSVSWYQQTPGQGLQFLFEYFSETQRNKGNFPGRFSGRQFSNSRSEMNVSTLELGDSALYLCASSLYGLVSTGELFFGEGSRLTVL.